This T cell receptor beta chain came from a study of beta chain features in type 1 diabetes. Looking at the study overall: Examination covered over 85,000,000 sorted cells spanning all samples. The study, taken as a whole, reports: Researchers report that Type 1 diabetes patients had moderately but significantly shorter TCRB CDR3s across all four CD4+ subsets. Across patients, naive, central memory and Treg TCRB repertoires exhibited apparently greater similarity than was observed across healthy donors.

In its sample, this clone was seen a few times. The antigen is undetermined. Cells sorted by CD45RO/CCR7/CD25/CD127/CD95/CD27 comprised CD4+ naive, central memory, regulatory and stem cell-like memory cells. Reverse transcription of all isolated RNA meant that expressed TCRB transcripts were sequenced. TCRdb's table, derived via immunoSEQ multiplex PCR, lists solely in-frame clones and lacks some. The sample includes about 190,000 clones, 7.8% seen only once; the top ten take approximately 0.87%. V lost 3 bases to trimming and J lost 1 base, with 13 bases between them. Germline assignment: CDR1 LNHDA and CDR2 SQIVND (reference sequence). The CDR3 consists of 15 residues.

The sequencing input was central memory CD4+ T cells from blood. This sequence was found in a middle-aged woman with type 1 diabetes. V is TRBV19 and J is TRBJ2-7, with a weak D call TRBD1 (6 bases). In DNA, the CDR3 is TGTGCCAGTAGTATTAAGGGGGACACGTCCTACGAGCAGTACTTC. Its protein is CASSIKGDTSYEQYF.